Listed below are T cell receptor beta chains from one sample, sequenced in a study of regulatory dendritic cells for organ transplantation. No antigens are known for them. Using immunoSEQ multiplex PCR, the repertoire was profiled, and TCRdb retains in-frame clones only, with some absent. The sample holds around 12,000 clones; roughly 90% are singletons and the top ten take approximately 0.22%. Sequences were obtained from naive CD8+ T cells from blood cultured with regulatory dendritic cells. These receptor sequences come from a human donor in good health. CDR3s include the opening cysteine and the closing phenylalanine or tryptophan. D genes are given only for firm matches. The size field is filled for only some rows; it gives once, few, many or a size class.

j_call | v_call | d_call | clone_size | cdr3_aa | cdr3_nt
TRBJ2-3 | TRBV28 | TRBD2 | - | CASSLSPGLAGKTDTQYF | TGTGCCAGCAGTTTATCCCCGGGACTAGCGGGGAAGACAGATACGCAGTATTTT
TRBJ2-1 | TRBV4-3 | TRBD1 | - | CASSPGTGLFQQFF | TGCGCCAGCAGCCCCGGGACAGGGCTTTTTCAGCAGTTCTTC
TRBJ2-2 | TRBV7-9 | - | - | CASSYENTGELFF | TGTGCCAGCAGCTACGAGAACACCGGGGAGCTGTTTTTT
TRBJ2-7 | TRBV14 | - | - | CASSQGQLGEQYF | TGTGCCAGCAGCCAAGGACAACTAGGCGAGCAGTACTTC
TRBJ2-1 | TRBV9 | TRBD2 | - | CASSVEGSGRGNEQFF | TGTGCCAGCAGCGTAGAGGGTAGCGGGAGGGGCAATGAGCAGTTCTTC
TRBJ2-7 | TRBV6-5 | - | - | CASSYSQGAYEQYF | TGTGCCAGCAGTTACTCACAGGGTGCCTACGAGCAGTACTTC
TRBJ1-2 | TRBV4-1 | - | - | CASSHLQGDYGYTF | TGCGCCAGCAGCCATTTACAGGGTGACTATGGCTACACCTTC
TRBJ2-5 | TRBV7-2 | TRBD2 | - | CAAKRDFWDEEETQYF | TGTGCCGCGAAGCGGGACTTCTGGGATGAGGAGGAGACCCAGTACTTC
TRBJ2-1 | TRBV7-9 | - | - | CASSPPSLTLEQFF | TGTGCCAGCAGCCCCCCTTCGCTGACTCTTGAGCAGTTCTTC
TRBJ2-1 | TRBV27 | - | once | CASSLSARGNEQFF | TGTGCCAGCAGTTTATCGGCTAGGGGCAATGAGCAGTTCTTC
TRBJ2-7 | TRBV7-2 | TRBD1 | - | CASSPGGAPSYEQYF | TGTGCCAGCAGCCCAGGGGGCGCCCCCTCCTACGAGCAGTACTTC
TRBJ2-4 | TRBV4-3 | - | - | CASSHGGMGNIQYF | TGCGCCAGCAGCCACGGTGGTATGGGAAACATTCAGTACTTC
TRBJ2-7 | TRBV19 | TRBD2 | - | CASSIASGSWYEQYF | TGTGCCAGTAGTATAGCTAGCGGGAGTTGGTACGAGCAGTACTTC
TRBJ1-2 | TRBV6-6 | - | - | CASSPDRLSYGYTF | TGTGCCAGCAGCCCCGATAGGCTGAGCTATGGCTACACCTTC
TRBJ1-1 | TRBV7-3 | - | once | CASSFYGGAEAFF | TGTGCCAGCAGCTTCTATGGAGGAGCTGAAGCTTTCTTT
TRBJ2-7 | TRBV7-9 | - | - | CASSNPGAYEQYF | TGTGCCAGCAGCAATCCAGGGGCATACGAGCAGTACTTC
TRBJ2-7 | TRBV15 | - | once | CATSQGPYEQYF | TGTGCCACCAGCCAGGGACCGTACGAGCAGTACTTC
TRBJ2-7 | TRBV7-9 | TRBD1 | few | CASSLGEGQGHASGYEQYF | TGTGCCAGCAGCTTAGGGGAGGGACAGGGTCACGCAAGCGGCTACGAGCAGTACTTC
TRBJ1-1 | TRBV10-3 | TRBD1 | - | CAIRGTGAPNTEAFF | TGTGCCATCAGGGGGACAGGGGCTCCGAACACTGAAGCTTTCTTT
TRBJ2-7 | TRBV5-4 | TRBD1 | - | CASSLVLTGGNEQYF | TGTGCCAGCAGCCTGGTCCTGACAGGGGGGAACGAGCAGTACTTC
TRBJ2-7 | TRBV2 | TRBD1 | - | CASSEALGQGAGQGLYEQYF | TGTGCCAGCAGTGAAGCGCTGGGTCAGGGGGCGGGACAGGGGCTTTACGAGCAGTACTTC